What follows are 8 T cell receptor beta chains derived from one specimen sequenced in a study of blood T cell repertoires in COVID-19. Measured with immunoSEQ multiplex PCR; TCRdb has only the in-frame clones, and not every one. The sample includes 150,000 to 200,000 clones, roughly 80% seen only once; the top ten take roughly 13%. The sequencing input was peripheral blood. Receptors originate from a man in his forties or fifties who had recovered from COVID-19.

This chain connects TRBV6-5 to TRBJ1-2; 7 nucleotides agree with TRBD1. There are 14 residues in the CDR3. V trimming: 6 bases; J trimming: 7 bases; junction bases outside the gene matches: 11. Germline V gene sequence: CDR1 MNHEY, CDR2 SVGAGI. The CDR3 protein is CASRAPFQGGGYTF. CDR3 nucleotides: TGTGCCAGCAGAGCGCCCTTCCAGGGGGGTGGCTACACCTTC.

The rearrangement links TRBV30 to TRBJ1-4; 10 bases match TRBD1. This CDR3 spans 17 amino acids. Per the germline V gene, CDR1 is GTSNPN and CDR2 is SVGIG (reference sequence). V lost 1 base, J lost 6 bases, and 11 bases stayed unmatched. CDR3 loop: CAWSETIPGQGYEKLFF. The CDR3 DNA follows: TGTGCCTGGAGTGAAACCATCCCGGGACAGGGGTATGAAAAACTGTTTTTT.

This clone was seen more than once but under ten times. The V and J genes are TRBV5-5 and TRBJ1-4, with a possible D match to TRBD1 (5 bases). Germline CDR1 reads SGHKS; CDR2 reads YYEKEE (reference sequence). The CDR3 has 14 amino acids. Trimming took 4 bases from V and 8 from J, leaving 15 bases between them. In DNA, the CDR3 is TGTGCCAGCAGCCCTCGAGACAGTGCGGAAAAACTGTTTTTT. It specifies CASSPRDSAEKLFF.

The chain joins TRBV5-1 to TRBJ1-1; the match to TRBD1 covers 11 bases. The junction had 9 bases not matched to a gene; V was cut back by 6 bases and J by 5 bases. The V gene's germline CDR1 is SGHRS and CDR2 YFSETQ. The CDR3 consists of 15 residues. The CDR3 here is CASTRTGGARTEAFF. The CDR3 DNA reads as TGCGCCAGCACCAGGACAGGGGGCGCGCGGACTGAAGCTTTCTTT.

CDR3 nucleotide sequence: TGTGCCAGCGGACAGGTAGGAGCCTACGAGCAGTACTTC. Amino acid sequence: CASGQVGAYEQYF. J is TRBJ2-7 and V is TRBV2; 7 bases are shared with TRBD1. Trimming took 8 bases from V and 2 from J; bases not matched to a gene: 6. The CDR3 is 13 amino acids. Germline V gives CDR1 SNHLY, CDR2 FYNNEI.

V and J are TRBV6-4 and TRBJ2-1; 7 bases line up with TRBD2. J lost 7 bases, V lost 5 bases, and 11 bases had no gene match. CDR3 length: 15 residues. Germline V CDR1 and CDR2: MRHNA, SNTAGT. The CDR3 sequence is CASSIVGGPRNEQFF. The CDR3 DNA reads as TGTGCCAGCAGTATAGTGGGAGGGCCGAGGAATGAGCAGTTCTTC.

This chain links TRBV6-5 with TRBJ2-1; TRBD1 matches 7 bases. Germline V CDR1 and CDR2: MNHEY, SVGAGI. J was trimmed by 7 bases and V by 6 bases; bases with no gene match: 9. The CDR3 totals 14 residues. This CDR3 reads CASRKPGQWNEQFF. The CDR3 region has the DNA TGTGCCAGCAGGAAACCGGGACAGTGGAATGAGCAGTTCTTC.

This CDR3 reads CASTTMRLAGEGRSDEQYF. CDR3 sequence (DNA): TGCGCCAGCACGACTATGAGACTAGCGGGAGAGGGAAGGTCAGACGAGCAGTACTTC. The gene calls are TRBV10-1 and TRBJ2-7, with 12 positions matching TRBD2. This CDR3 region has 19 residues. Germline assignment: CDR1 WNHNN and CDR2 SYGVQD (reference sequence). V dropped 7 bases and J dropped 5; count of bases not matched to a gene: 21.